The clone carrying this T cell receptor (beta chain) has just a few counts. Its antigen is still unknown. This entry belongs to a study of identical twins. Addition of a universal primer site occurred through template switching, and cDNA carried unique molecular identifiers. TCRdb reanalysed the 5' RACE reads using MiXCR and keeps one entry per CDR3 protein. This table has approximately 300,000 distinct CDR3 sequences, more than 8% appearing once. Findings and caveats of the study: Within cord blood, abundant beta clonotypes carried fewer insertions, but memory repertoires showed no such trend.

This same sample was also taken into another study, of yellow fever vaccine responses in identical twins. That source adds: Twins' vaccine T cell responses were reported to seem partly convergent and partly personalized.

The sample taken for sequencing was CD8+ T cells sorted from blood. This TCR came from a woman between 18 and 30 years old in good health.

The CDR3 region has the DNA TGTGCCAGCAGTCCGTGGGGACAGGGGTTCGCTGAAGCTTTCTTT. It specifies CASSPWGQGFAEAFF. The chain couples TRBV27 to TRBJ1-1; 10 bases line up with TRBD1. Germline assignment: CDR1 MNHEY and CDR2 SMNVEV (reference sequence). This CDR3 has 15 residues. V lost 5 bases and J lost 6; bases outside the gene matches: 9.